The source of this T cell receptor beta chain is a study of T cells in localized non-small cell lung cancer. Regarding the study as a whole: There were a median around 53 of the top 100 tumor clones appearing in adjacent lung. Longer overall survival accompanied higher blood T cell density. Uninvolved adjacent lung had the highest recorded T cell clonality, with tumor below it.

Produced via immunoSEQ multiplex PCR; TCRdb's table is partial and in-frame only. The sample includes tens of thousands of clones, roughly 91% seen only once; the top ten take roughly 20%. A word on this clone: The antigen is undetermined.

Material: peripheral blood, obtained before any cancer treatment. The clonotype originates from a woman aged 40 to 75 with stage I squamous cell lung carcinoma.

CDR3 DNA sequence: TGTGCCAGTAGCACTGACAGGTTCAGGCCCCAGCATTTT. It yields the protein CASSTDRFRPQHF. V and J are TRBV19 and TRBJ1-5; possible D gene TRBD1, 6 bases. V dropped 6 bases and J dropped 9 bases, with 15 bases sitting between them. Germline V gene sequence: CDR1 LNHDA, CDR2 SQIVND (reference sequence). This CDR3 has 13 amino acids. Variable domain in full (rest from reference TRBV19 and TRBJ1-5): DGGITQSPKYLFRKEGQNVTLSCEQNLNHDAMYWYRQDPGQGLRLIYYSQIVNDFQKGDIAEGYSVSREKKESFPLTVTSAQKNPTAFYLCASSTDRFRPQHFGDGTRLSIL.